The clone carrying this TCR beta chain was seen many times. Its target is unknown. The data were obtained in a study of glioma-infiltrating T cells. Study-wide findings and caveats: Tissue-blood divergence was below expectation in non-neoplastic patients, above in gliomas. Very few CDR3 sequences were shared between tissue and blood.

This CDR3 has 15 amino acids. Trimming took 5 bases from V and 3 from J; bases not matched to a gene: 4. The germline V gene encodes CDR1 SGHTA and CDR2 FQGNSA. Using RNA template, CDR3s of TCR alpha and beta were amplified with iRepertoire arm-PCR. One-step reverse transcription and amplification started from roughly 100-400 ng of tissue mRNA or PBMC total RNA. Via MiXCR, TCRdb re-called the multiplex PCR reads, giving one row per CDR3 protein. The sample carries fewer than 250,000 distinct CDR3 sequences, over 25% recorded once. The material sequenced was glioma tissue, nonneoplastic brain tissue, or PBMCs (not recorded which). The chain employs TRBV7-2 and TRBJ1-4; 9 bases map to TRBD1. The receptor's source is a human donor with low-grade glioma or glioblastoma, undergoing nonglioma brain surgery, or in good health (not recorded which). The CDR3 DNA reads TGTGCCAGCAGCGCCCGACAGGGGGCTAATGAAAAACTGTTTTTT. It yields the protein CASSARQGANEKLFF.